This TCR beta chain was identified during a study of regulatory and conventional T cells in RAG deficiency. Overall study results and limits: Shannon entropy was markedly lower and Simpson indices higher in RAG-deficient patients than control T-cell subsets.

Repertoires were generated with immunoSEQ multiplex PCR, while TCRdb's copy carries only in-frame clones and drops some. The data contain several thousand clones, more than 90% of them singletons. Blood CD4+ CD25-low CD127-high conventional T cells supplied the genomic DNA template. As regards this clone: Its antigen is not identified.

The sequence derives from a human donor with RAG deficiency presenting as severe combined immunodeficiency. The sample comprised CD4+ effector T cells sorted from blood.

The CDR3 sequence is CASSSGAGEEQYF. For the CDR3, the DNA is TGTGCCAGCAGCTCGGGGGCAGGAGAGGAGCAGTACTTC. The rearrangement joins TRBV11-3 to TRBJ2-7, with D tentatively TRBD1 or TRBD2 (6 bases each). The V gene's germline CDR1 is SGHNT and CDR2 YENEEA. Trimming stripped 4 bases from V and 7 bases from J, with 14 bases between. CDR3 length equals 13 residues. Using reference TRBV11-3 and TRBJ2-7 for the parts outside the CDR3, the full variable domain is EAGVVQSPRYKIIEKKQPVAFWCNPISGHNTLYWYLQNLGQGPELLIRYENEEAVDDSQLPKDRFSAERLKGVDSTLKIQPAELGDSAVYLCASSSGAGEEQYFGPGTRLTVT.